One and the same sample provided the 10 T cell receptor beta chains below, sequenced in a study of vaccination effects on CD4 cells after COVID-19. Their antigens remain unidentified. Under the ViraFEST assay, PBMC were stimulated with viral peptide pools so that antigen-specific CD4+ T cells expanded. Sequencing was performed afterwards. Isolation of CD4+ T cells took place after around 10 days of culture. Everyone in the study got two shots of either the BNT162b2 or mRNA-1273 vaccine. The repertoire was sequenced with immunoSEQ multiplex PCR; TCRdb's copy has only in-frame clones and lacks some. This sample yields around 30,000 clones, of which over 60% are seen a single time; roughly 8.4% belongs to the top ten. The sequencing used CD4+ T cells from PBMCs cultured with SARS-CoV-2 spike peptides, collected after COVID-19 vaccination. These receptor sequences come from a human donor who received a COVID-19 vaccine.

This chain joins TRBV2 and TRBJ2-1, with 10 positions matching TRBD2. V dropped 2 bases and J dropped 9; count of bases not matched to a gene: 7. The CDR3 has 15 amino acids. Germline V gene data show CDR1 as SNHLY and CDR2 as FYNNEI. CDR3 in amino acids: CASSESSGGAGEQFF. The CDR3 nucleotides read TGTGCCAGCAGTGAATCGAGCGGGGGGGCGGGTGAGCAGTTCTTC. The full variable domain, rest sourced from reference TRBV2 and TRBJ2-1, is EPEVTQTPSHQVTQMGQEVILRCVPISNHLYFYWYRQILGQKVEFLVSFYNNEISEKSEIFDDQFSVERPDGSNFTLKIRSTKLEDSAMYFCASSESSGGAGEQFFGPGTRLTVL.

The chain combines TRBV7-9 with TRBJ2-2; D remains ambiguous. The germline V gene encodes CDR1 SEHNR and CDR2 FQNEAQ (reference sequence). This CDR3 spans 15 amino acids. Between the trimmed V and J ends, which lost 4 bases and 5 bases, there was a span of 14 bases. This CDR3 reads CASSSHAAATGELFF. CDR3 nucleotides: TGTGCCAGCAGCTCCCACGCGGCGGCGACCGGGGAGCTGTTTTTT. Full variable domain (rest looked up from reference TRBV7-9 and TRBJ2-2): DTGVSQNPRHKITKRGQNVTFRCDPISEHNRLYWYRQTLGQGPEFLTYFQNEAQLEKSRLLSDRFSAERPKGSFSTLEIQRTEQGDSAMYLCASSSHAAATGELFFGEGSRLTVL.

In its sample, this clone was seen once. The chain links TRBV6-6 to TRBJ2-3; 11 nucleotides match TRBD2. V shed 6 bases, J shed 6 bases, and the junction held 11 bases outside the gene matches. Germline CDR1 is MNHNY and CDR2 is SVGAGI (reference sequence). CDR3 length: 16 amino acids. The CDR3 protein is CASRPLAGEGLDTQYF. DNA for the CDR3: TGTGCCAGCAGGCCACTAGCGGGGGAGGGATTGGATACGCAGTATTTT.

The chain's CDR3 is CASSLEPATSSGNTIYF. CDR3 DNA sequence: TGCGCCAGCAGCTTGGAGCCAGCCACGAGCTCTGGAAACACCATATATTTT. The rearrangement uses TRBV5-1 and TRBJ1-3; D is unclear. The CDR3 sequence is 17 residues long. Trimming pared 0 bases from V and 0 bases from J, leaving 13 bases between. Looked up from germline, CDR1 is SGHRS and CDR2 is YFSETQ.

This chain's CDR3 is CASSWGQAWGLNTEAFF. For the CDR3, the DNA is TGTGCCAGCAGCTGGGGTCAGGCCTGGGGCCTGAACACTGAAGCTTTCTTT. The V call is TRBV5-4, the J call TRBJ1-1; D is perhaps TRBD1 (5 bases). CDR1 is SGHNT and CDR2 is YYREEE in the germline V gene (reference sequence). The CDR3 covers 17 residues. V gave up 3 bases and J gave up 0 bases, with 18 bases separating them. Based on the CDR3 plus reference TRBV5-4 and TRBJ1-1, the full variable domain is ETGVTQSPTHLIKTRGQQVTLRCSSQSGHNTVSWYQQALGQGPQFIFQYYREEENGRGNFPPRFSGLQFPNYSSELNVNALELDDSALYLCASSWGQAWGLNTEAFFGQGTRLTVV.

The V gene is TRBV29-1, the J gene TRBJ1-5; D ambiguous. Germline V gives CDR1 SQVTM, CDR2 ANQGSEA. Trimming removed 1 base from V and 2 bases from J, with 6 bases in between. The CDR3 spans 13 residues. CDR3 sequence reads: CSVEVGGNQPQHF. DNA of the CDR3: TGCAGCGTTGAAGTCGGAGGCAATCAGCCCCAGCATTTT.

This clone appeared once. This chain links TRBV18 with TRBJ2-5, with D possibly being TRBD2 (5 bases). The length of the CDR3 is 15 residues. Per the germline V gene, CDR1 is KGHSH and CDR2 is LQKENI. V lost 2 bases and J 6 bases, leaving 16 bases between the germline ends. CDR3 protein: CASSPFVRESQTQYF. In DNA, the CDR3 is TGTGCCAGCTCACCATTTGTACGGGAATCGCAGACCCAGTACTTC.

This chain connects TRBV6-1 to TRBJ2-7, with D perhaps TRBD1 (6 bases). The V end lost 2 bases, the J end lost 4 bases, and 15 bases lay between the germline ends. Germline V gene data show CDR1 as MNHNS and CDR2 as SASEGT. This CDR3 contains 15 residues. CDR3 nucleotides: TGTGCCAGCAGTGAATTCCGCCAGGGGTTTTACGAGCAGTACTTC. It is translated as CASSEFRQGFYEQYF.

The chain links TRBV27 to TRBJ2-7; 7 nucleotides agree with TRBD2. The CDR3 covers 13 residues. Germline V lookup: CDR1 MNHEY, CDR2 SMNVEV (reference sequence). Trimming cost V 5 bases and J 4 bases; bases outside gene matches: 5. DNA of the CDR3: TGTGCCAGCAGTCGCCTAGCGGAGTACGAGCAGTACTTC. Residues: CASSRLAEYEQYF.

The chain carries TRBV2 and TRBJ2-3; 12 positions match TRBD2. This CDR3 contains 17 residues. Germline-derived CDR1 and CDR2 are SNHLY and FYNNEI. The V and J ends lost 6 bases and 4 bases, in that order; junction bases with no gene match: 11. CDR3 sequence: CASRSSASGRGADTQYF. CDR3 in DNA: TGTGCCAGCAGATCTTCGGCTAGCGGGAGGGGGGCAGATACGCAGTATTTT.